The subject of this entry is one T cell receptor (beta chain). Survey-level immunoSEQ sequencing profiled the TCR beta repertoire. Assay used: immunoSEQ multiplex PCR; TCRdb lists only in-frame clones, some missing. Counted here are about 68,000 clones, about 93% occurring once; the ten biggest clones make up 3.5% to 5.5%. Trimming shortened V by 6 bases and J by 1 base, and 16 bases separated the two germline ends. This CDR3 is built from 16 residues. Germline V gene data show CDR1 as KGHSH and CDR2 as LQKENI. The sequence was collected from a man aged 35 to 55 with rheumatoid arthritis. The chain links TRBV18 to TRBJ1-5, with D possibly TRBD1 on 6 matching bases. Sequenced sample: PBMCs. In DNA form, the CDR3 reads TGTGCCAGCTCCAGCTTTGGGGGCGCGAGCAATCAGCCCCAGCATTTT. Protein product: CASSSFGGASNQPQHF.